The 12 T cell receptor beta chains listed next were all sequenced from one sample in a study of blood T cell repertoires in COVID-19. The assay was immunoSEQ multiplex PCR, and TCRdb's table has in-frame clones only and misses some. This table has hundreds of thousands of clones, just under 90% appearing once. The specimen sequenced was PBMCs or T cells enriched from blood (not recorded which). All receptors derive from a man aged 50-59 years who had been exposed to COVID-19.

The V and J genes are TRBV27 and TRBJ1-5, with D possibly being TRBD1 (6 bases). The CDR3 totals 15 residues. Trimming left V 7 bases short and J 5 bases short, with 18 bases between. CDR1 and CDR2 (germline): MNHEY, SMNVEV (reference sequence). This CDR3 reads CASKRTPGTYQPQHF. CDR3 DNA: TGTGCCAGCAAGAGGACGCCAGGGACATATCAGCCCCAGCATTTT.

The rearrangement links TRBV9 to TRBJ1-4, with D possibly TRBD1 on 5 matching bases. V was clipped by 0 bases and J by 0 bases, with 18 bases between them. Germline V gives CDR1 SGDLS, CDR2 YYNGEE. CDR3 length: 19 residues. The CDR3 sequence is CASSVDLLTGRATNEKLFF. CDR3 DNA: TGTGCCAGCAGCGTAGATCTCTTAACAGGACGGGCAACTAATGAAAAACTGTTTTTT. Full variable domain (rest looked up from reference TRBV9 and TRBJ1-4): DSGVTQTPKHLITATGQRVTLRCSPRSGDLSVYWYQQSLDQGLQFLIQYYNGEERAKGNILERFSAQQFPDLHSELNLSSLELGDSALYFCASSVDLLTGRATNEKLFFGSGTQLSVL.

This rearrangement joins TRBV5-1 to TRBJ1-6; D not certain. Germline V gives CDR1 SGHRS, CDR2 YFSETQ. This CDR3 spans 15 amino acids. V gave up 4 bases and J gave up 9 bases, with 17 bases separating them. The CDR3 DNA is TGCGCCAGCAGCCCCCAACAGAGCACAAGTTCACCCCTCCACTTT. This gives the protein CASSPQQSTSSPLHF.

CDR3 sequence reads: CASSVEAGGNQPQHF. The CDR3 DNA follows: TGTGCCAGCAGTGTGGAGGCCGGGGGAAATCAGCCCCAGCATTTT. The chain links TRBV2 to TRBJ1-5; a weak D match, TRBD1 (5 bases). Germline values: CDR1 SNHLY, CDR2 FYNNEI. This CDR3 is built from 15 residues. V shed 4 bases and J shed 4 bases, with 14 bases lying between them. Filled out from reference TRBV2 and TRBJ1-5, the complete variable domain reads EPEVTQTPSHQVTQMGQEVILRCVPISNHLYFYWYRQILGQKVEFLVSFYNNEISEKSEIFDDQFSVERPDGSNFTLKIRSTKLEDSAMYFCASSVEAGGNQPQHFGDGTRLSIL.

This chain connects TRBV11-2 to TRBJ1-4; 10 nucleotides match TRBD1. This CDR3 spans 19 amino acids. Germline CDR1 reads SGHAT; CDR2 reads FQNNGV. Trimming at V came to 3 bases and at J to 6 bases, leaving 16 bases not matched to a gene. CDR3 sequence: CASSFTSGTGEQLHEKLFF. In nucleotides, the CDR3 is TGTGCCAGCAGCTTCACATCCGGGACAGGGGAACAGCTACATGAAAAACTGTTTTTT.

This chain connects TRBV4-1 to TRBJ1-4; TRBD1 aligns across 7 bases. CDR1 MGHRA and CDR2 YSYEKL come from the germline V gene. The CDR3 length is 19 residues. J gave up 0 bases and V 2 bases, and 12 bases lay outside the gene matches. CDR3 in amino acids: CASSQTGTAYFATNEKLFF. The CDR3 DNA sequence: TGCGCCAGCAGCCAAACCGGGACAGCTTATTTTGCAACTAATGAAAAACTGTTTTTT.

V gene TRBV10-3 combines with J gene TRBJ2-7; D is ambiguous. V lost 2 bases to trimming and J lost 7 bases, with 12 bases between them. Germline V gene lookup returns CDR1 ENHRY and CDR2 SYGVKD. The CDR3 loop spans 13 amino acids. The CDR3 region is CAISEAHASEQYV. CDR3 DNA: TGTGCCATCAGTGAGGCCCATGCGTCTGAGCAGTACGTC.

This clone was counted a single time. The chain is built from TRBV6-1 and TRBJ1-5, with unresolved D. V dropped 2 bases and J dropped 6 bases, with 11 bases sitting between them. This CDR3 spans 14 amino acids. Germline V CDR1 and CDR2: MNHNS, SASEGT. CDR3 sequence reads: CASSEQRAGQPQHF. The CDR3 DNA follows: TGTGCCAGCAGTGAACAGAGGGCCGGTCAGCCCCAGCATTTT.

This chain uses TRBV5-1 with TRBJ2-2; 7 bases map to TRBD2. The CDR3 extends over 17 amino acids. Looked up from germline, CDR1 is SGHRS and CDR2 is YFSETQ. J was trimmed by 6 bases and V by 0 bases; bases with no gene match: 11. The CDR3 DNA sequence: TGCGCCAGCAGCTTGGCTGTAGCGGGTGTTTCCGCCGGGGAGCTGTTTTTT. As protein: CASSLAVAGVSAGELFF.

V gene TRBV28 combines with J gene TRBJ1-2; D perhaps matches TRBD1 (5 bases). The germline gives CDR1 MDHEN, CDR2 SYDVKM. This CDR3 contains 13 residues. The V gene lost 5 bases and the J gene lost 7 bases, with 14 bases spanning the gap. CDR3 bases: TGTGCCAGCAGTCCTACCAGGGTTTCTGGCTACACCTTC. Translating it yields CASSPTRVSGYTF.

This sequence joins TRBV5-1 and TRBJ1-2, with 8 bases identical to TRBD1. From germline, CDR1 is SGHRS and CDR2 YFSETQ. The J segment lost 3 bases and the V segment lost 4 bases, leaving 14 bases of the junction unmatched. This CDR3 spans 17 amino acids. CDR3 amino acids: CASSLEGAAGGDYGYTF. The CDR3 region has the DNA TGCGCCAGCAGCCTCGAGGGGGCGGCAGGGGGCGACTATGGCTACACCTTC.

This clone was seen once. The chain links TRBV3-1 (or the pseudogene TRBV3-2) to TRBJ1-4; maybe TRBD1 (5 bases). The CDR3 runs 13 residues. CDR1 and CDR2 from the germline V gene are LGHDT and YNNKEL (reference sequence). The ends were cut back, 0 bases at V and 13 bases at J, with 12 bases in the middle. The CDR3 bases are TGTGCCAGCAGCCAAGAGGGGCGGCGGGGACTGTTTTTT. Translating it yields CASSQEGRRGLFF.